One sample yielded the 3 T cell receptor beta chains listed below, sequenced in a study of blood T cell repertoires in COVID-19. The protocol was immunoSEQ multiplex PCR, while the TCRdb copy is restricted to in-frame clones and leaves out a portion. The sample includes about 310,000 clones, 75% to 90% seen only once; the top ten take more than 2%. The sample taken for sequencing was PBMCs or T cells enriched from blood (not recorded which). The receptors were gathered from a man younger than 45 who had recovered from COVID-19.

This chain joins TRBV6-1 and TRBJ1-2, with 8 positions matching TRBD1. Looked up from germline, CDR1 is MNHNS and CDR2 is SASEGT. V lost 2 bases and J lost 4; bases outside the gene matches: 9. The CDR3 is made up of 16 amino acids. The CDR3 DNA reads TGTGCCAGCAGTGAAACCTCGACAGGGGCGGCCTATGGCTACACCTTC. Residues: CASSETSTGAAYGYTF.

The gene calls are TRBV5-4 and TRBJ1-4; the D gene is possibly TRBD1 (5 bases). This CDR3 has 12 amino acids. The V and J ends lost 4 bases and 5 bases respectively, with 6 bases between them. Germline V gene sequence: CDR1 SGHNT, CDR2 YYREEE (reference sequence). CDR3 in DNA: TGTGCCAGCAGCCAGGGAAATGAAAAACTGTTTTTT. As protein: CASSQGNEKLFF.

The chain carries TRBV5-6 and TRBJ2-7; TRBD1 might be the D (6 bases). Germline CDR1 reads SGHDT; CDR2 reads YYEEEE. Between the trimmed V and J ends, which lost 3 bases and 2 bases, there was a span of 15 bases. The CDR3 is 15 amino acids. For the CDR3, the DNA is TGTGCCAGCAGCTCGCGACAGGTCCTTACCTACGAGCAGTACTTC. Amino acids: CASSSRQVLTYEQYF. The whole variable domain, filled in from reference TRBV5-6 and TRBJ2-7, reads DAGVTQSPTHLIKTRGQQVTLRCSPKSGHDTVSWYQQALGQGPQFIFQYYEEEERQRGNFPDRFSGHQFPNYSSELNVNALLLGDSALYLCASSSRQVLTYEQYFGPGTRLTVT.